This TCR beta chain comes out of a study of identical twins (dated by TCRdb to the mid-2010s). For context, the study as a whole: To test whether fetal clonotypes persist, the study used deep sequencing on TCR alpha and beta repertoires from monozygotic twins, unrelated adults of various ages, and cord blood. Replicate twin experiments were performed at different times using different library preparation protocols to rule out contamination.

General study outcomes and caveats: Out-of-frame TCR alpha sequences shared between twins showed an excess of low generation-probability sequences compared with coincidental sharing between unrelated individuals. Because the same donors could not be followed over many years, the conclusions depended on cross-sectional statistical analysis. Zero-insertion analyses could be partly confounded by invariant T cells such as MAIT and iNKT, though diverse VJ usage argued against such confounding for most clonotypes. In monozygotic twins, recombination models systematically underestimated out-of-frame TCR alpha sharing, but the models matched the sharing seen between unrelated individuals. Abundant cord blood beta clonotypes had fewer insertions, young adult naive repertoires showed a similar but weaker trend, and memory repertoires showed no such trend. The excess sharing between twins in beta out-of-frame sequences was weaker because fewer shared sequences reduced the signal-to-noise ratio.

Points on this clonotype: The specificity of this receptor is unknown. No base quality values were provided; no much bigger clone lies one nucleotide off.

CDR1 and CDR2, looked up from the germline V gene (reference sequence), are MNHEY and SMNVEV. The CDR3 has 15 amino acids, counting the end cysteine and phenylalanine. CDR3 DNA only is kept here, 45 bases in frame from base 1. Trimming at the junction amounts to 9 bases on V and 0 bases on J, and the germline ends lie 12 bases apart. Only healthy Caucasian donors were included. Three pairs of female monozygotic twins, all aged 18 to 29 years, made up the twin cohort. Miltenyi CD45RO+ enrichment and human naive T-cell isolation kits were used to isolate memory (CD45RO+) and naive T cells from PBMC. Library creation used 5' RACE. TCRdb shows the sequencer as Illumina HiSeq 2000. Template switching introduced a universal primer binding site; the final cDNA contained a unique molecular identifier, enabling accurate counting of TCR cDNA molecules. First-strand cDNA for TCR alpha and beta chains was synthesized from specific primers in the conserved constant-segment region. To control for contamination, each cDNA library was double barcoded with a SMART-Mk sample barcode plus Illumina barcodes. TruSeq adapter sequences and Illumina sample barcodes were added in two successive PCR steps. The Illumina HiSeq platform was used with custom primers to sequence TCR alpha and beta cDNA libraries. The authors processed their data as follows. MiGEC was used to process raw reads and extract unique molecular identifiers, and MiXCR was used to find CDR3 positions. For each individual, recombination models were inferred using an EM algorithm with the repgenHMM and IGoR tools. The analysis of shared clonotypes was done with the tcR package in R, with sharing normalized by the product of cloneset sizes. Out-of-frame nonproductive sequences were analyzed to study raw recombination free of thymic and clonal selection effects. Starting from the raw public reads, TCRdb applied fastp trimming at Q25, assembled clones with MiXCR and retained in-frame beta chains. Identical CDR3 proteins give one entry, which carries the most common genes and DNA. TCRdb, not the original authors, processed these V and J calls. For this sample there are approximately 220,000 distinct CDR3 sequences; about 7.5% appear just once. 1.9% of the sample comes from the top ten.

This sample also belongs to another study, concerning yellow fever vaccine responses in identical twins. The second study reports: The T cell response to vaccination in identical twins was reported by the authors to appear partly convergent and partly personalized. In identical twins, the study followed T cell clones that responded to the vaccine with precision.

This sequence was found in a young woman in good health. The sample comprised memory (CD45RO+) T cells sorted from blood. What the cell subset or site label conveys for this sample: CD45RO+ enriched T cells. Here the chain combines TRBV27 and TRBJ2-6; the D region possibly corresponds to TRBD1 (5 bases align). The DNA is as follows: TGTGCCAGTCGACAGCGAACCTCTGGGGCCAACGTCCTGACTTTC. It translates as CASRQRTSGANVLTF.